Presented here are 20 T cell receptor beta chains from one specimen sequenced in a study of PD-1 blockade in classical Hodgkin lymphoma. Every patient relapsed after autologous stem cell transplantation, and brentuximab vedotin exposure varied. This table comes from immunoSEQ multiplex PCR, and its TCRdb copy is limited to in-frame clones, with some not included. Counted here are 130,000 to 150,000 clones, about 78% occurring once; the ten biggest clones make up 9.2%. The material sequenced was peripheral blood mononuclear cells (PBMCs), taken before the second cycle of nivolumab. These receptors came from a human donor with classical Hodgkin lymphoma.

J is TRBJ2-7 and V is TRBV6-6; 7 positions match TRBD2. The CDR3 spans 14 residues. CDR1 is MNHNY, CDR2 SVGAGI, per germline (reference sequence). The ends lost 2 bases at V and 2 bases at J; junction bases unmatched: 3. The CDR3 nucleotides are TGTGCCAGCAGTTACGGGGGGGGAACCTACGAGCAGTACTTC. Amino acid sequence: CASSYGGGTYEQYF.

The chain combines TRBV10-2 with TRBJ1-4, with TRBD1 matching 9 bases. The CDR3 extends over 16 amino acids. Germline CDR1 WSHSY, CDR2 SAAADI. V shed 1 base and J 1 base; nucleotides not matched to a gene: 1. The CDR3 here is CASSEWTGVTNEKLFF. In nucleotides, the CDR3 is TGCGCCAGCAGTGAGTGGACAGGGGTAACTAATGAAAAACTGTTTTTT.

This clone appeared a few times. This chain links TRBV29-1 with TRBJ1-1; D is unresolved. Trimming removed 0 bases at V and 6 bases at J, with 11 bases between. Germline V gene sequence: CDR1 SQVTM, CDR2 ANQGSEA. The CDR3 totals 13 residues. CDR3 nucleotides: TGCAGCGTTGAAGATAGGCCAGAGGCTGAAGCTTTCTTT. It specifies CSVEDRPEAEAFF. The complete variable domain, with remaining parts taken from reference TRBV29-1 and TRBJ1-1, reads SAVISQKPSRDICQRGTSLTIQCQVDSQVTMMFWYRQQPGQSLTLIATANQGSEATYESGFVIDKFPISRPNLTFSTLTVSNMSPEDSSIYLCSVEDRPEAEAFFGQGTRLTVV.

This chain links TRBV7-9 with TRBJ2-7; the D is unclear. The V end was cut by 5 bases, the J end by 4 bases, with 12 bases between. This CDR3 region has 13 residues. Germline CDR1 is SEHNR and CDR2 is FQNEAQ (reference sequence). CDR3 sequence: CASSHQQEYEQYF. As DNA, the CDR3 is TGTGCCAGCAGCCACCAGCAGGAGTACGAGCAGTACTTC.

This clone came up a few times. The V call is TRBV6-1, the J call TRBJ1-6, with D maybe TRBD1 (5 bases). The CDR3 spans 14 residues. Trimming took 9 bases from V and 5 from J, leaving 14 bases between them. Germline V CDR1 and CDR2: MNHNS, SASEGT. The CDR3: CASLLQENNSPLHF. In nucleotides, the CDR3 is TGTGCCAGTCTACTACAGGAAAATAATTCACCCCTCCACTTT.

This chain joins TRBV13 and TRBJ1-5; a weak D match, TRBD1 (6 bases). This CDR3 has 12 residues. Trimming took 0 bases from V and 16 from J, leaving 13 bases between them. Germline V gene lookup returns CDR1 PRHDT and CDR2 FYEKMQ (reference sequence). In DNA form, the CDR3 reads TGTGCCAGCAGCTTAGGCCCGGGACAACTTCATTTT. It yields the protein CASSLGPGQLHF.

The chain carries TRBV27 and TRBJ2-4; D is tentatively TRBD1 or TRBD2 (5 bases each). Trimming pared 6 bases from V and 0 bases from J, leaving 21 bases between. This CDR3 is 18 amino acids long. CDR1 is MNHEY, CDR2 SMNVEV, per germline (reference sequence). CDR3 loop: CASSDGTRKPLAKNIQYF. The DNA for the CDR3 is TGTGCCAGCAGCGACGGGACCCGTAAGCCTTTAGCCAAAAACATTCAGTACTTC.

The V and J genes are TRBV11-1 and TRBJ2-7, with D perhaps TRBD2 (7 bases). Between the trimmed V and J ends, which lost 6 bases and 2 bases, there was a span of 17 bases. This CDR3 has 15 residues. In germline, CDR1 is SGHAT, CDR2 FQDESV (reference sequence). CDR3 coding DNA: TGTGCCAGCAGTCAAACGGGGGGCGTAACCTACGAGCAGTACTTC. This encodes CASSQTGGVTYEQYF.

The chain is built from TRBV28 and TRBJ2-2; D not certain. The CDR3 covers 13 residues. The V and J ends lost 4 bases and 5 bases respectively, with 8 bases between them. The germline CDR1 and CDR2 sequences are MDHEN and SYDVKM. CDR3 in DNA: TGTGCCAGCAGTTGGAGTATTACCGGGGAGCTGTTTTTT. This sequence encodes CASSWSITGELFF.

The chain joins TRBV7-3 to TRBJ2-3, with 7 bases aligning to TRBD2. Germline CDR1 reads SGHTA; CDR2 reads FQGTGA. V was clipped by 4 bases and J by 7 bases; unmatched bases: 5. This CDR3 has 13 amino acids. CDR3 sequence reads: CASSWTRTNTQYF. The CDR3 DNA follows: TGTGCCAGCAGCTGGACTAGAACTAATACGCAGTATTTT.

This clone was recorded many times. The chain uses TRBV5-1 and TRBJ2-7; the D gene is possibly TRBD2 (5 bases). Germline V gives CDR1 SGHRS, CDR2 YFSETQ. The CDR3 loop spans 16 amino acids. Trimming removed 5 bases from V and 5 bases from J, with 23 bases in between. CDR3 region: CASSLVPRGWWDEQYF. The CDR3 DNA follows: TGCGCCAGCAGTTTAGTACCTCGCGGGTGGTGGGACGAGCAGTACTTC.

V gene TRBV5-1 combines with J gene TRBJ2-2; D not resolved. V was clipped by 4 bases and J by 0 bases, with 10 bases between them. The germline CDR1 and CDR2 sequences are SGHRS and YFSETQ. The CDR3 spans 15 residues. The CDR3 sequence: CASSATTANTGELFF. In nucleotides, the CDR3 is TGCGCCAGCAGCGCCACGACTGCGAACACCGGGGAGCTGTTTTTT.

This chain connects TRBV5-4 to TRBJ1-3; D is unclear. Germline CDR1 reads SGHNT; CDR2 reads YYREEE (reference sequence). Trimming left V 2 bases short and J 0 bases short, with 3 bases between. This CDR3 is built from 13 residues. The CDR3 DNA reads TGTGCCAGCAGCTTCGACTCTGGAAACACCATATATTTT. Amino acids: CASSFDSGNTIYF.

This sequence joins TRBV7-8 and TRBJ2-3; weak D call: TRBD2 (6 bases). Germline lookup yields CDR1 SGHVS and CDR2 FQNEAQ. The ends were cut back, 0 bases at V and 10 bases at J, with 17 bases in the middle. The CDR3 loop spans 15 amino acids. The CDR3 here is CASSLALWGGKPQYF. CDR3 coding DNA: TGTGCCAGCAGCTTAGCGCTTTGGGGAGGAAAGCCGCAGTATTTT.

This clone occurred a few times. This rearrangement joins TRBV6-5 to TRBJ2-5; a possible D gene is TRBD2 (5 bases). Looked up from germline, CDR1 is MNHEY and CDR2 is SVGAGI. V was cut by 2 bases and J by 7 bases, with 8 bases left in between. The CDR3 has 12 residues. The CDR3 region has the DNA TGTGCCAGCAGTTACACCCGGGGGACCCAGTACTTC. Translation gives CASSYTRGTQYF.

This chain connects TRBV7-3 to TRBJ2-1; D gene unclear. Germline CDR1 reads SGHTA; CDR2 reads FQGTGA. Trimming took 0 bases from V and 9 from J, leaving 9 bases between them. The CDR3 extends over 13 amino acids. Here the CDR3 DNA reads TGTGCCAGCAGCTTAACGGCCTCGGGTGAGCAGTTCTTC. Encoded protein: CASSLTASGEQFF.

This chain uses TRBV19 with TRBJ1-5; D is ambiguous. Trimming removed 4 bases from V and 0 bases from J, with 22 bases in between. The length of the CDR3 is 19 residues. CDR1 is LNHDA, CDR2 SQIVND, per germline (reference sequence). In nucleotides, the CDR3 is TGTGCCAGTAGTAAAATCCGACACTCATCGGGCACTAGCAATCAGCCCCAGCATTTT. It specifies CASSKIRHSSGTSNQPQHF.

The chain links TRBV9 to TRBJ2-3; D is tentatively TRBD1 or TRBD2 (7 bases each). This CDR3 is built from 15 residues. The germline V gene encodes CDR1 SGDLS and CDR2 YYNGEE. The V gene lost 3 bases and the J gene lost 2 bases, with 13 bases spanning the gap. Here the CDR3 reads CASSEWEGATDTQYF. In DNA, the CDR3 is TGTGCCAGCAGCGAGTGGGAGGGGGCCACAGATACGCAGTATTTT.

V usage is TRBV5-1 and J usage is TRBJ2-3; tentatively, D is TRBD1 (5 bases). V was pared by 7 bases and J by 1 base, with 7 bases between. The CDR3 is made up of 12 amino acids. Germline V lookup: CDR1 SGHRS, CDR2 YFSETQ. CDR3 region: CASQQGTDTQYF. CDR3 nucleotide sequence: TGCGCCAGCCAACAGGGCACAGATACGCAGTATTTT.

The chain combines TRBV7-3 with TRBJ2-2; D remains ambiguous. Looked up from germline, CDR1 is SGHTA and CDR2 is FQGTGA. The CDR3 runs to 13 residues. Trimming took 2 bases from V and 3 from J, leaving 4 bases between them. DNA for the CDR3: TGTGCCAGCAGCTTAGGGGACACCGGGGAGCTGTTTTTT. Translating gives CASSLGDTGELFF.